These T cell receptor beta chains were read from a single sample in a study of PD-1 blockade in classical Hodgkin lymphoma. Profiled with immunoSEQ multiplex PCR; TCRdb holds only in-frame clones, not every one. The profile shows around 34,000 clones, 80% to 95% of them singletons. This specimen consisted of CD4+ T cells from blood, obtained at baseline. These receptors all come from a human donor with classical Hodgkin lymphoma. Each CDR3 is given without its conserved first and last residue. The order of the fields is D gene, J gene, V gene, CDR3 protein. A D gene is named only where the DNA matches it firmly.

d_call: .
j_call: TRBJ1-1
v_call: TRBV6-5
cdr3_aa: ASRNLKLNTEAF

d_call: .
j_call: TRBJ1-5
v_call: TRBV28
cdr3_aa: ASSQWGANQPQH

d_call: TRBD1
j_call: TRBJ2-5
v_call: TRBV6-1
cdr3_aa: ASRNTGGRETQY

d_call: .
j_call: TRBJ1-5
v_call: TRBV19
cdr3_aa: ASSTGTGTPRGNQPQH

d_call: .
j_call: TRBJ1-4
v_call: TRBV14
cdr3_aa: ASSQWGRAEKLF

d_call: .
j_call: TRBJ1-2
v_call: TRBV18
cdr3_aa: ASSPGGQIYGYT

d_call: .
j_call: TRBJ2-3
v_call: TRBV29-1
cdr3_aa: SANPGRTDTQY

d_call: .
j_call: TRBJ1-2
v_call: TRBV4-2
cdr3_aa: ASSLEAGAIYGYT

d_call: .
j_call: TRBJ2-5
v_call: TRBV11-2
cdr3_aa: ASSLLRAHITQETQY

d_call: TRBD2
j_call: TRBJ2-7
v_call: TRBV5-1
cdr3_aa: ASSLAPSGATSYEQY

d_call: TRBD1
j_call: TRBJ1-5
v_call: TRBV4-1
cdr3_aa: ASSQEGTGNNQPQH

d_call: .
j_call: TRBJ2-7
v_call: TRBV5-8
cdr3_aa: ASTPRPASYEQY

d_call: .
j_call: TRBJ2-2
v_call: TRBV7-6
cdr3_aa: ASSSPRSANTGELF

d_call: .
j_call: TRBJ2-5
v_call: TRBV29-1
cdr3_aa: SVGFSQETQY

d_call: .
j_call: TRBJ2-3
v_call: TRBV28
cdr3_aa: ASSLGVGTDTQY

d_call: TRBD2
j_call: TRBJ2-3
v_call: TRBV7-9
cdr3_aa: ASSLLRGGDTQY

d_call: .
j_call: TRBJ2-1
v_call: TRBV5-1
cdr3_aa: ASSHFGSKLNYNEQF

d_call: TRBD1
j_call: TRBJ1-5
v_call: TRBV2
cdr3_aa: ASSGQGAGNQPQH

d_call: TRBD1
j_call: TRBJ1-4
v_call: TRBV11-2
cdr3_aa: ASSLGTGYEKLF

d_call: TRBD2
j_call: TRBJ2-2
v_call: TRBV9
cdr3_aa: ASSADVLAGGLAGELF

d_call: .
j_call: TRBJ1-1
v_call: TRBV5-1
cdr3_aa: ASSLAATGNTEAF

d_call: .
j_call: TRBJ1-1
v_call: TRBV5-1
cdr3_aa: ASSADPQNTEAF

d_call: .
j_call: TRBJ1-2
v_call: TRBV6-5
cdr3_aa: ASSYSAWTDNYGYT

d_call: .
j_call: TRBJ1-1
v_call: TRBV5-4
cdr3_aa: ASSLGPLKAF

d_call: .
j_call: TRBJ2-5
v_call: TRBV2
cdr3_aa: ASSDVGMETQY

d_call: .
j_call: TRBJ1-4
v_call: TRBV30
cdr3_aa: AWARGATNEKLF

d_call: .
j_call: TRBJ2-1
v_call: TRBV7-6
cdr3_aa: ASSLLPGVNEQF

d_call: .
j_call: TRBJ2-1
v_call: TRBV10-1
cdr3_aa: ASSESHPYNEQF

d_call: .
j_call: TRBJ1-4
v_call: TRBV14
cdr3_aa: ASSQELGVPATNEKLF

d_call: .
j_call: TRBJ1-4
v_call: TRBV11-2
cdr3_aa: ASSHGTPFDEKLF

d_call: .
j_call: TRBJ2-1
v_call: TRBV7-2
cdr3_aa: ASSLRHAPSYNEQF

d_call: TRBD1
j_call: TRBJ1-3
v_call: TRBV6-6
cdr3_aa: ASSYRGNRGGNTIY

d_call: .
j_call: TRBJ2-7
v_call: TRBV11-3
cdr3_aa: ASSLDRASDEQY

d_call: .
j_call: TRBJ2-2
v_call: TRBV5-1
cdr3_aa: ASSSLGADGELF

d_call: .
j_call: TRBJ2-3
v_call: TRBV11-3
cdr3_aa: ASARGGSTDTQY

d_call: TRBD2
j_call: TRBJ2-2
v_call: TRBV30
cdr3_aa: AWRGGAGGPSGELF

d_call: TRBD2
j_call: TRBJ2-1
v_call: TRBV30
cdr3_aa: AWSSQRDHNEQF